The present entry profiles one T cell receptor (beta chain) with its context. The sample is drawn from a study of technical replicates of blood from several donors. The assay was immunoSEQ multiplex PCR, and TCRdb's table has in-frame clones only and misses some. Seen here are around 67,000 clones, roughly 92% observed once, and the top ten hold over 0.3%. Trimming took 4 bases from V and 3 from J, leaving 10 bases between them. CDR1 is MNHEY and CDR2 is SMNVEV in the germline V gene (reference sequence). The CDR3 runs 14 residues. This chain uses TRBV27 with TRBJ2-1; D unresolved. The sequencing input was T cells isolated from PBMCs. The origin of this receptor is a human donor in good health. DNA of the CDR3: TGTGCCAGCAGTTCCTCGTCTAGCTACAATGAGCAGTTCTTC. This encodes CASSSSSSYNEQFF.